A selection of T cell receptor beta chains follows, all from one sample in a study of shared T cell receptors in the human thymus. The method was immunoSEQ multiplex PCR; TCRdb's version includes in-frame clones alone and lacks a portion of them. This table has over 650,000 clones, 87% appearing once. These sequences were also reported in another study, on human thymus T cells.

The sequenced material came from thymocytes. The receptors derive from a boy under two years old with a congenital heart defect. CDR3s include the opening cysteine and the closing phenylalanine or tryptophan. Fields, in order: J gene, D gene, V gene, clone size, CDR3 protein, CDR3 DNA. A D gene is named only where the DNA matches it firmly. Expanded clones get a size class; other rows say once, few or many, or leave the size out.

TRBJ2-3	.	TRBV19	.	CASSIIFVGTDTQYF	TGTGCCAGTAGTATTATCTTTGTTGGCACAGATACGCAGTATTTT
TRBJ2-6	TRBD1	TRBV11-2	.	CASSPRTGGSGANVLTF	TGTGCCAGCAGCCCCCGGACAGGGGGCTCCGGGGCCAACGTCCTGACTTTC
TRBJ1-2	.	TRBV19	.	CASSMPTENYGYTF	TGTGCCAGTAGTATGCCGACTGAGAACTATGGCTACACCTTC
TRBJ2-7	.	TRBV28	.	CASSLSVPDSSVSYEQYF	TGTGCCAGCAGTTTATCTGTTCCCGACAGTTCCGTCTCCTACGAGCAGTACTTC
TRBJ2-1	.	TRBV29-1	.	CSVALAGASSYNEQFF	TGCAGCGTTGCTCTGGCGGGCGCGAGCTCCTACAATGAGCAGTTCTTC
TRBJ2-3	TRBD2	TRBV6-5	.	CASSTLADPTDTQYF	TGTGCCAGCAGTACCCTAGCGGACCCCACAGATACGCAGTATTTT
TRBJ2-3	.	TRBV7-3	.	CARTSGGRWGGIATQYF	TGTGCCAGGACTTCGGGGGGCCGTTGGGGCGGCATAGCTACGCAGTATTTT
TRBJ2-7	.	TRBV28	.	CASTKDRYRLYEQYF	TGTGCCAGCACCAAGGACAGATATAGACTCTACGAGCAGTACTTC
TRBJ1-1	.	TRBV29-1	.	CSVYRNTEAFF	TGCAGCGTTTACAGGAACACTGAAGCTTTCTTT
TRBJ2-1	TRBD1	TRBV7-9	.	CASSSKTGGDEQFF	TGTGCCAGCAGCTCGAAGACAGGGGGGGATGAGCAGTTCTTC
TRBJ2-7	TRBD2	TRBV5-1	.	CASSLFSGTSGIFSYEQYF	TGCGCCAGCAGCTTATTCTCCGGGACTAGCGGGATTTTCTCCTACGAGCAGTACTTC
TRBJ1-6	.	TRBV6-1	once	CASSEDGGSSYNSPLHF	TGTGCCAGCAGTGAAGATGGGGGGAGCTCCTATAATTCACCCCTCCACTTT
TRBJ1-2	.	TRBV5-1	.	CASSLGTGGYTF	TGCGCCAGCAGCTTGGGCACAGGGGGCTACACCTTC
TRBJ2-1	TRBD1	TRBV2	.	CASNPDRALYNEQFF	TGTGCCAGCAATCCGGACAGGGCCTTATACAATGAGCAGTTCTTC
TRBJ2-1	TRBD2	TRBV4-1	.	CASSQPLAGGPSSYNEQFF	TGCGCCAGCAGCCAACCTCTAGCGGGAGGACCAAGCTCCTACAATGAGCAGTTCTTC
TRBJ1-1	.	TRBV4-3	once	CASSQEEDSRRTEAFF	TGCGCCAGCAGCCAAGAGGAGGACAGTAGGCGAACTGAAGCTTTCTTT
TRBJ2-3	TRBD2	TRBV25-1	.	CASRLAGASPGTDTQYF	TGTGCCAGCAGATTAGCGGGAGCGAGTCCGGGCACAGATACGCAGTATTTT
TRBJ2-5	.	TRBV9	.	CASSVGRLDQETQYF	TGTGCCAGCAGCGTAGGTCGACTAGACCAAGAGACCCAGTACTTC
TRBJ1-2	TRBD1	TRBV28	.	CASSPVGGEGYTF	TGTGCCAGCAGTCCCGTAGGGGGCGAGGGCTACACCTTC
TRBJ1-1	TRBD1	TRBV28	.	CASSLIGRGRAFF	TGTGCCAGCAGTTTAATAGGCAGGGGGCGAGCTTTCTTT
TRBJ1-1	.	TRBV2	.	CASRLRKDTEAFF	TGTGCCAGCCGACTCCGGAAGGACACTGAAGCTTTCTTT
TRBJ2-7	TRBD1	TRBV15	.	CATSRRKTGSLYEQYF	TGTGCCACCAGCAGACGGAAGACAGGGTCACTGTACGAGCAGTACTTC
TRBJ2-3	.	TRBV28	.	CASSPGGQNTDTQYF	TGTGCCAGCAGTCCGGGGGGCCAAAACACAGATACGCAGTATTTT
TRBJ2-5	.	TRBV15	once	CASTHQGQETQYF	TGTGCCTCCACCCACCAGGGCCAAGAGACCCAGTACTTC
TRBJ2-5	TRBD2	TRBV4-2	.	CASSQDYGTSGQETQYF	TGTGCCAGCAGCCAAGATTACGGGACTAGCGGACAAGAGACCCAGTACTTC
TRBJ2-7	TRBD2	TRBV27	.	CASSSYSRTRRGYEQYF	TGTGCCAGCAGTTCCTACTCTCGGACTAGACGGGGCTACGAGCAGTACTTC
TRBJ1-1	TRBD1	TRBV11-1	.	CASSRDSLFEAFF	TGTGCCAGCAGCAGGGACAGCCTCTTTGAAGCTTTCTTT
TRBJ2-5	TRBD1	TRBV4-3	.	CASSQRGGRQETQYF	TGCGCCAGCAGCCAAAGAGGGGGCCGCCAAGAGACCCAGTACTTC
TRBJ2-3	.	TRBV28	.	CASSFTGRTDTQYF	TGTGCCAGCAGTTTCACAGGCAGGACAGATACGCAGTATTTT
TRBJ2-3	TRBD2	TRBV9	.	CASSVRDTSLGRASGITDTQYF	TGTGCCAGCAGCGTCCGGGACACCAGTCTGGGGAGGGCTAGCGGGATAACAGATACGCAGTATTTT
TRBJ2-1	TRBD1	TRBV4-3	.	CASSRRQGSSYNEQFF	TGCGCCAGCAGCCGGCGACAGGGTAGCTCCTACAATGAGCAGTTCTTC
TRBJ1-1	.	TRBV7-2	.	CASSLVFDSVTGITEAFF	TGTGCCAGCAGCTTAGTCTTCGATTCGGTGACGGGAATAACTGAAGCTTTCTTT
TRBJ2-7	.	TRBV14	.	CASSTRMGGYYEQYF	TGTGCCAGCAGCACCAGGATGGGGGGATACTACGAGCAGTACTTC
TRBJ1-4	TRBD1	TRBV4-3	.	CASSQGDRGGEEKLFF	TGCGCCAGCAGCCAAGGGGACAGGGGTGGTGAAGAAAAACTGTTTTTT
TRBJ2-3	TRBD2	TRBV9	.	CASSVASGGSSDTQYF	TGTGCCAGCAGCGTAGCCAGCGGGGGATCCTCCGATACGCAGTATTTT
TRBJ2-3	TRBD2	TRBV5-1	.	CASAPGTSPKKGADTQYF	TGCGCCAGTGCGCCCGGGACTAGCCCTAAAAAGGGGGCAGATACGCAGTATTTT
TRBJ2-2	TRBD2	TRBV9	.	CASRVGLAPGELFF	TGTGCCAGCAGAGTGGGACTAGCGCCCGGGGAGCTGTTTTTT
TRBJ2-5	TRBD2	TRBV28	.	CASSLRPLKGLAGVETQYF	TGTGCCAGCAGTTTAAGGCCCCTAAAGGGACTAGCGGGGGTAGAGACCCAGTACTTC
TRBJ1-1	.	TRBV19	.	CASSMRQPPEAFF	TGTGCCAGTAGTATGCGACAGCCACCTGAAGCTTTCTTT
TRBJ2-1	.	TRBV2	few	CASSTDHPNPNEQFF	TGTGCCAGCAGTACTGATCATCCGAATCCCAATGAGCAGTTCTTC
TRBJ2-1	.	TRBV14	.	CASSQAYSLESYNEQFF	TGTGCCAGCAGCCAAGCCTATTCCCTGGAGTCCTACAATGAGCAGTTCTTC
TRBJ2-7	.	TRBV4-3	once	CASSPPGKVNEQYF	TGCGCCAGCAGCCCCCCAGGGAAGGTCAACGAGCAGTACTTC
TRBJ1-1	TRBD1	TRBV2	.	CASIGTDTEAFF	TGTGCCAGCATCGGGACAGACACTGAAGCTTTCTTT
TRBJ2-5	TRBD1	TRBV4-3	.	CASSQQGEETQYF	TGCGCCAGCAGCCAGCAGGGGGAAGAGACCCAGTACTTC
TRBJ2-7	TRBD2	TRBV9	.	CASSVVAGDTREQYF	TGTGCCAGCAGCGTAGTAGCGGGGGACACGAGGGAGCAGTACTTC
TRBJ2-1	.	TRBV9	once	CASNLGPMGSGNEQFF	TGTGCCAGCAACCTAGGTCCCATGGGGTCGGGAAATGAGCAGTTCTTC
TRBJ2-1	.	TRBV5-6	few	CASSSTDSSYNEQFF	TGTGCCAGCAGCTCGACGGACAGCTCCTACAATGAGCAGTTCTTC
TRBJ1-2	.	TRBV4-3	.	CASTPGSGYTF	TGCGCCAGCACCCCGGGGTCTGGCTACACCTTC
TRBJ2-7	.	TRBV7-2	.	CASSQDRDSYEQYF	TGTGCCAGCAGCCAGGACAGAGACTCCTACGAGCAGTACTTC
TRBJ1-3	.	TRBV28	.	CASIPEVSGNTIYF	TGTGCCAGCATCCCTGAGGTCTCTGGAAACACCATATATTTT
TRBJ1-2	.	TRBV5-4	.	CASSETRGFRYTF	TGTGCCAGCAGCGAAACACGAGGGTTCCGCTACACCTTC
TRBJ1-1	.	TRBV13	.	CASSLNPAVLGGNTEAFF	TGTGCCAGCAGCTTAAACCCTGCGGTCCTAGGGGGGAACACTGAAGCTTTCTTT
TRBJ2-7	.	TRBV20-1	.	CSAEGGGEQYF	TGCAGTGCGGAGGGAGGGGGCGAGCAGTACTTC